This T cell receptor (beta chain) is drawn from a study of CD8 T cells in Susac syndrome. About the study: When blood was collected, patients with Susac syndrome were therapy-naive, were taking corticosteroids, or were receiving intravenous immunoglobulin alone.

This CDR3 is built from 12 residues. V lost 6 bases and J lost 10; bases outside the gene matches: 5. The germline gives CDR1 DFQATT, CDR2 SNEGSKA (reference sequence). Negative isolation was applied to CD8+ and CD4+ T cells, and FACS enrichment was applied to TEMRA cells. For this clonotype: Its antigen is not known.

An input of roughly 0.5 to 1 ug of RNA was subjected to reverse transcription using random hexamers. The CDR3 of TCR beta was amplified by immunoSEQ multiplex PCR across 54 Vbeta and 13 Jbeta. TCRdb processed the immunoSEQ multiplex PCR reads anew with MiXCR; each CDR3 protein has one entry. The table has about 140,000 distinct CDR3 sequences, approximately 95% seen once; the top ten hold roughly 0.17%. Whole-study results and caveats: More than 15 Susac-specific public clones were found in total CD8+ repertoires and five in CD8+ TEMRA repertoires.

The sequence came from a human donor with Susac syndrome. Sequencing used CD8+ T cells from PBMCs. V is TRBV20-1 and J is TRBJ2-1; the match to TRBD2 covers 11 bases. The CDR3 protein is CSAELAGEEQFF. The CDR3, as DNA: TGCAGTGCCGAACTAGCGGGAGAGGAGCAGTTCTTC.